The source of this TCR beta chain is a study of T cells in Graves' hyperthyroidism and ophthalmopathy (dated by TCRdb to about 2019). In terms of the full investigation: To identify distinguishing TCR V-J signatures, a discovery cohort of 95 to 100 patients was used, comprising 43 with Graves' ophthalmopathy and 57 with stable Graves' hyperthyroidism. According to the paper, TCR Vbeta CDR3 sequencing was carried out on some 130 peripheral blood samples, which came from fewer than 50 ophthalmopathy, under 85 hyperthyroidism and about 17 progressor patients. Prospective prediction of ophthalmopathy was tested in an independent validation cohort of fewer than 20 hyperthyroidism patients and roughly 16 patients who later progressed to ophthalmopathy. The 75 to 100 discovery patients were divided at random into training and test sets in a 7:3 ratio. The study also compared thyroid tissue and blood T-cell repertoires from five or six Graves' hyperthyroidism patients. After sampling, hyperthyroidism patients received methimazole starting at 30 mg daily, and ophthalmopathy patients received high-dose intravenous methylprednisolone.

Stable Graves' hyperthyroidism was defined as the absence of progression to ophthalmopathy over 18 months of follow-up. Hyperthyroidism patients were newly diagnosed, with disease duration under 2 months, and aged 18 to 65 years. The study excluded patients with uncontrolled infections, other autoimmune diseases, pregnancy or lactation. Clinical symptoms, serum thyroxine and TRAb, thyroid ultrasound, and orbital computed tomography formed the basis for the diagnoses. Trizol reagent was used to extract total RNA, and RNA quality was then checked on an Agilent 2100 Bioanalyzer. V is clipped by 2 bases and J by 6 bases, and the sequence between their germline boundaries is 26 bases long. Reading the germline V gene gives CDR1 SQVTM and CDR2 ANQGSEA. The CDR3, from cysteine to phenylalanine, totals 17 residues. Of all the DNA, just the CDR3 is kept, 51 bases in frame from base 1. This clonotype was observed at least ten times. Its binding antigen is unknown. Base qualities are not at hand, and no much larger clone is one base apart.

General conclusions and limits of the study: Sample size was not statistically predetermined, and investigators were not blinded to group allocation. A model built on a 13 V-J signature distinguished ophthalmopathy from stable hyperthyroidism, reaching over 85% sensitivity and under 84% specificity in cross-validation and 80%/75% in testing. In validation, progression to ophthalmopathy was predicted by the model with around 71% sensitivity and 72% to 80% specificity, a median of roughly 6.4 months before onset. Blood samples also contained most of the expanded thyroid clonotypes (frequency above 0.001), which suggests that blood repertoires may reflect thyroid immune responses.

Amplification of TCR beta CDR3 regions was carried out from RNA transcripts. The TCR CDR3 was subjected to a first round of RT-PCR using the HTBI primer set and the Qiagen OneStep RT-PCR kit. Libraries were constructed in a second round of multiplex PCR, after which size selection and purification were carried out. Paired-end sequencing of the libraries was performed with 100 bp reads on an Illumina HiSeq2000. The paper's data handling went like this. SOAPnuke was used to process the raw data, removing reads that contained adapters or uncalled bases, had a mean Phred below 15, or lacked an exact match to the constant primer or identifier. High-quality paired reads were merged with COPE v1.2.5, and unique nucleotide sequences were defined as clonotypes. MiTCR v1.1 was used to align the clonotypes against IMGT TRBV, TRBD and TRBJ reference segments. Analysis was restricted to V-J combinations with a frequency above 0.0001, which covered 99.2% of repertoires. The TCS score was defined as the ratio of F50 (clonal expansion) to E x V (chaos), calculated using BLOSUM62-based TCRdist between CDR3 peptides within each V-J. Welch's t-statistics and random forest reduced several hundred V-J features to 10 to 15, which were used in a naive Bayes classifier (R e1071). Thyroid-blood repertoire similarity was quantified with the Morisita-Horn index. TCRdb trimmed public reads at Q25 via fastp, called clones via MiXCR and kept in-frame beta chains. When rows share a CDR3 protein, they turn into one entry using the most common DNA and genes. TCRdb, not the authors, supplied the V and J calls. This sample lists about 49,000 distinct CDR3 sequences; 45% to 65% were detected once. The ten largest clones capture about 34% of the sample.

The chain joins TRBV29-1 to TRBJ2-7, with the D gene tentatively TRBD1 or TRBD2, based on 6 matching bases in each. The origin of this receptor is a man aged 18 to 35 with Graves' hyperthyroidism. The specimen sequenced was peripheral blood or thyroid tissue (not recorded which). The DNA sequence reads TGCAGCGTTGAAACAGGGCTGACGGCGGGGTTAGCCATCGAGCAGTACTTC. Its protein product is CSVETGLTAGLAIEQYF.